Included here is one TCR beta chain sequence, with context. Its cognate antigen is unknown. V was clipped by 3 bases and J by 0 bases; unmatched bases: 1. This CDR3 region has 16 residues. Germline V CDR1 and CDR2: LNHDA, SQIVND (reference sequence). These data come from a study of a mutant IDH1 vaccine in newly diagnosed glioma. Study as a whole: The V12 visit happened in week 35, and the V13 visit happened in week 47. General study findings and limits: No link was apparently found between pseudoprogression and changes in top peripheral T cell clonotypes.

The table came from immunoSEQ multiplex PCR; TCRdb's copy has only in-frame clones and leaves some out. The sample lists 9,500 to 12,000 clones, around 82% occurring once. Time point of the sample: week 47, end of study. Vaccinated patients received 300 ug of mutant IDH1 20-mer peptide per dose, with topical imiquimod. The source of this sequence is a man under 40 with glioma. The chain links TRBV19 to TRBJ2-1; 11 nucleotides align to TRBD2. Specimen: PBMCs, collected from a glioma patient whose treatment included an IDH1 peptide vaccine. The CDR3 nucleotides are TGTGCCAGTAGTATCACTAGCGGGAGCTCCTACAATGAGCAGTTCTTC. Encoded protein: CASSITSGSSYNEQFF.